This TCR beta chain was sequenced during a study of PD-1 blockade in classical Hodgkin lymphoma. V gave up 1 base and J gave up 5 bases, with 15 bases separating them. The CDR3 covers 15 residues. CDR1 LNHDA and CDR2 SQIVND come from the germline V gene (reference sequence). Clones were read by immunoSEQ multiplex PCR, and TCRdb kept only the in-frame ones, dropping some. The sample shows around 40,000 clones, 77% of them seen only once. Described time point: cycle 4 day 1 (C4D1), after more than 5 weeks of nivolumab. Each of the patients experienced relapse following autologous stem cell transplantation, and their brentuximab vedotin exposure differed.

This sequence originates from a human donor with classical Hodgkin lymphoma. The sequences come from peripheral blood mononuclear cells (PBMCs), collected before the fourth cycle of nivolumab. The rearrangement links TRBV19 to TRBJ2-7; D is unresolved. The CDR3: CASSIGLQFGDEQYF. The DNA for the CDR3 is TGTGCCAGTAGTATAGGATTACAGTTCGGCGACGAGCAGTACTTC.